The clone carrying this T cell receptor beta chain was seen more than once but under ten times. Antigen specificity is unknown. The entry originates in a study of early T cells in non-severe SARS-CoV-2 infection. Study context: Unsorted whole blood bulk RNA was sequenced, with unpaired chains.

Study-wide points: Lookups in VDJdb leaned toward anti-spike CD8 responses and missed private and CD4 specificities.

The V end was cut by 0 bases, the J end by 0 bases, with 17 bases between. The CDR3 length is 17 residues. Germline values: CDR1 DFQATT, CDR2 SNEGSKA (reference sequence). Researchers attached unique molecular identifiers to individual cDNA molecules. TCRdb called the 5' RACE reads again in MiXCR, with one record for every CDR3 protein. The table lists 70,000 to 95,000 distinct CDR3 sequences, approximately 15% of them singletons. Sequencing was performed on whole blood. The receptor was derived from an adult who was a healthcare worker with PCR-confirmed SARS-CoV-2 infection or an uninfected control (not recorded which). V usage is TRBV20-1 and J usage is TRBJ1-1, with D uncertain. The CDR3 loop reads CSARDGAAPLMNTEAFF. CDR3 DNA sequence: TGCAGTGCTAGAGATGGAGCCGCACCCCTAATGAACACTGAAGCTTTCTTT.